One sample yielded the 26 T cell receptor beta chains listed below, sequenced in a study of T cell repertoires in aging, cancer and after chemotherapy. Peripheral blood genomic DNA, not sorted cells or RNA, was the template. Rearranged V-D-J TRB sequences were amplified with a mixed TRB-A/B primer pool. TCRdb re-called the multiplex PCR reads with MiXCR, one entry per CDR3 protein. The sample has about 3,000 distinct CDR3 sequences, roughly a quarter seen once. Specimen: blood. The source of these receptors is a human donor in good health.

By share, this clonotype counts as large. V gene TRBV29-1 combines with J gene TRBJ2-7, with D maybe TRBD1 (5 bases). CDR3 length equals 13 residues. Trimming took off 1 base at V and 2 bases at J, with 9 bases between the two ends. Per germline, CDR1 SQVTM and CDR2 ANQGSEA. CDR3 in DNA: TGCAGCGTTGAAGGGACAACAGCCTACGAGCAGTACTTC. Its translation: CSVEGTTAYEQYF.

Within the sample, this clonotype is medium-sized (0.01 to 0.1%). The chain has TRBV6-1 and TRBJ2-7, with 7 bases matching TRBD1. The V gene end was trimmed by 0 bases and the J gene end by 1 base; junction bases not matched to a gene: 3. CDR3 size: 15 residues. Per germline, CDR1 MNHNS and CDR2 SASEGT. In nucleotides, the CDR3 is TGTGCCAGCAGTGAAGCTGAGACAGGGTCCTACGAGCAGTACTTC. Residues: CASSEAETGSYEQYF.

V and J are TRBV11-3 and TRBJ2-3, with D possibly being TRBD1 or TRBD2 (5 bases each). The CDR3 extends over 15 amino acids. Per the germline V gene, CDR1 is SGHNT and CDR2 is YENEEA. With 3 bases removed from V and 2 bases from J, the gap between germline ends came to 12 bases. The CDR3 reads CASSLYQGPTDTQYF. In DNA, the CDR3 is TGTGCCAGCAGCTTGTATCAGGGACCCACAGATACGCAGTATTTT.

This clonotype ranks as medium-sized (0.01 to 0.1%). The gene calls are TRBV11-3 and TRBJ2-4; D not certain. Germline-derived CDR1 and CDR2 are SGHNT and YENEEA. The CDR3 totals 13 residues. Trimming stripped 5 bases from V and 5 bases from J, with 10 bases between. The CDR3 sequence: CASSPRPENIQYF. DNA for the CDR3: TGTGCCAGCAGCCCCCGACCAGAAAACATTCAGTACTTC.

About this clonotype itself: One base away lies a much larger clone, so this may be a sequencing read error. The V gene is TRBV27, the J gene TRBJ2-3; the D gene is possibly TRBD2 (6 bases). The length of the CDR3 is 15 residues. Germline assignment: CDR1 MNHEY and CDR2 SMNVEV (reference sequence). Trimming pared 6 bases from V and 2 bases from J, leaving 15 bases between. The CDR3 DNA sequence: TGTGCCAGCAGGCCTACGCGGGACGTCACAGATACGCAGTATTTT. This translates into CASRPTRDVTDTQYF.

This clonotype is medium-sized. This chain links TRBV19 with TRBJ2-3; D might be TRBD2 (5 bases). From germline, CDR1 is LNHDA and CDR2 SQIVND (reference sequence). The V and J ends lost 6 bases and 1 base respectively, with 14 bases between them. The CDR3 covers 15 residues. CDR3 region: CASRDRGKGTDTQYF. The CDR3 DNA reads TGTGCCAGTAGAGACCGAGGGAAGGGCACAGATACGCAGTATTTT.

V usage is TRBV24-1 and J usage is TRBJ1-5; D is unclear. The CDR3 is 15 residues long. Per germline, CDR1 KGHDR and CDR2 SFDVKD. Trimming took 2 bases from V and 3 from J, leaving 10 bases between them. The CDR3: CATSDSDGYNQPQHF. CDR3 nucleotides: TGTGCCACCAGTGATTCGGACGGATACAATCAGCCCCAGCATTTT.

In this sample, this clonotype turned up a few times. The chain has TRBV24-1 and TRBJ2-2, with D unclear. V lost 9 bases, J lost 0 bases, and 13 bases lay in between. The CDR3 contains 15 residues. CDR1 is KGHDR, CDR2 SFDVKD, per germline. The DNA of the CDR3 is TGTGCCACCCGATCAGCCGGAGCGAACACCGGGGAGCTGTTTTTT. Its protein product is CATRSAGANTGELFF.

This clonotype was detected only a few times. The rearrangement joins TRBV28 to TRBJ1-4, with a tentative D call TRBD1 (5 bases). The germline CDR1 and CDR2 sequences are MDHEN and SYDVKM. This CDR3 has 15 amino acids. Between the trimmed V and J ends, which lost 6 bases and 2 bases, there was a span of 13 bases. The CDR3 reads CASSWTYSTNEKLFF. The CDR3 DNA reads TGTGCCAGCAGCTGGACATATAGTACTAATGAAAAACTGTTTTTT.

The rearrangement joins TRBV20-1 to TRBJ2-2; 9 nucleotides agree with TRBD2. The CDR3 consists of 18 residues. With V trimmed by 0 bases and J by 3 bases, 11 bases remained unmatched. Per germline, CDR1 DFQATT and CDR2 SNEGSKA (reference sequence). This CDR3 is CSARDRNGLAGYTGELFF. CDR3 DNA sequence: TGCAGTGCTAGAGATCGGAATGGTCTAGCGGGATACACCGGGGAGCTGTTTTTT.

The J gene is TRBJ1-6, the V gene TRBV20-1, with D perhaps matching TRBD1 (6 bases). CDR3 length equals 14 residues. CDR1 is DFQATT, CDR2 SNEGSKA, per germline (reference sequence). Trimming took 0 bases from V and 11 from J, leaving 14 bases between them. CDR3 sequence reads: CSARDLGQNTPLHF. DNA of the CDR3: TGCAGTGCTAGAGATCTCGGACAGAATACACCCCTCCACTTT.

The V and J genes are TRBV2 and TRBJ2-2; D remains ambiguous. Germline assignment: CDR1 SNHLY and CDR2 FYNNEI. The CDR3 has 13 residues. V was shortened by 4 bases and J by 5 bases, with 8 bases between the two germline ends. The CDR3 sequence: CASSGWETGELFF. The CDR3 DNA reads TGTGCCAGCAGTGGGTGGGAAACCGGGGAGCTGTTTTTT.

This clonotype has only one observation. The J gene is TRBJ2-7, the V gene TRBV5-1; TRBD2 might be the D (5 bases). CDR1 and CDR2 from the germline V gene are SGHRS and YFSETQ. CDR3 length equals 14 residues. V was clipped by 5 bases and J by 0 bases, with 12 bases between them. CDR3 sequence (DNA): TGCGCCAGCAGTTTGCGGGTTGACTCCTACGAGCAGTACTTC. It is translated as CASSLRVDSYEQYF.

The genes are TRBV5-1 and TRBJ1-3, with D possibly TRBD1 on 5 matching bases. Germline V CDR1 and CDR2: SGHRS, YFSETQ. CDR3 length: 15 residues. Trimming took off 4 bases at V and 6 bases at J, with 17 bases between the two ends. As DNA, the CDR3 is TGCGCCAGCAGCCCCGGGACCCCCGGCCTAAACACCATATATTTT. Residues: CASSPGTPGLNTIYF.

This clonotype is termed medium-sized. The chain links TRBV29-1 to TRBJ2-7; the match to TRBD1 covers 7 bases. Trimming at V came to 6 bases and at J to 3 bases, leaving 8 bases not matched to a gene. CDR3 length equals 13 residues. CDR1 and CDR2 (germline): SQVTM, ANQGSEA. The CDR3 loop is CSVRQGGVYEQYF. The DNA of the CDR3 is TGCAGCGTGCGACAGGGTGGGGTCTACGAGCAGTACTTC.

By sample share, this clonotype is medium-sized (0.01 to 0.1%). CDR3 sequence (DNA): TGTGCCAGCAGTTACGCGGCAGGGAAGGGGATCGGTGAGCAGTTCTTC. As protein: CASSYAAGKGIGEQFF. The chain is built from TRBV6-5 and TRBJ2-1, with a weak D call TRBD1 (5 bases). V was shortened by 2 bases and J by 9 bases, with 20 bases between the two germline ends. Germline loops: CDR1 MNHEY, CDR2 SVGAGI. The CDR3 totals 16 residues.

The chain has TRBV28 and TRBJ2-1, with 10 bases fitting TRBD2. V gave up 2 bases and J gave up 6 bases; unmatched junction bases: 4. The CDR3 runs to 15 residues. In germline, CDR1 is MDHEN, CDR2 SYDVKM. The CDR3 coding sequence is TGTGCCAGCAGTTTAGTTATAGCGGGAGGCAATGAGCAGTTCTTC. This translates into CASSLVIAGGNEQFF.

This clonotype is medium-sized (0.01 to 0.1%) in the sample. The chain links TRBV27 to TRBJ2-7; 8 bases align to TRBD1. The V gene end was trimmed by 2 bases and the J gene end by 4 bases; junction bases not matched to a gene: 7. Germline V CDR1 and CDR2: MNHEY, SMNVEV (reference sequence). The CDR3 is made up of 15 amino acids. The CDR3 region is CASSLLQGVRYEQYF. For the CDR3, the DNA is TGTGCCAGCAGTTTACTACAGGGGGTTCGGTACGAGCAGTACTTC.

This clonotype is termed medium-sized (0.01 to 0.1%). The chain has TRBV6-6 and TRBJ1-2; TRBD1 agrees at 7 bases. Germline V gene data show CDR1 as MNHNY and CDR2 as SVGAGI (reference sequence). This CDR3 has 12 amino acids. The junction had 1 base not matched to a gene; V was cut back by 5 bases and J by 4 bases. CDR3 loop: CASSRDSYGYTF. CDR3 nucleotides: TGTGCCAGCAGTCGGGACAGCTATGGCTACACCTTC.

This clonotype is labeled as medium-sized. The chain recombines TRBV29-1 with TRBJ2-7; perhaps TRBD1 as D (6 bases). The V gene's germline CDR1 is SQVTM and CDR2 ANQGSEA. This CDR3 contains 14 residues. Trimming shortened V by 7 bases and J by 4 bases, and 20 bases separated the two germline ends. CDR3 sequence reads: CSASLTIQGYEQYF. DNA for the CDR3: TGCAGCGCCTCCCTTACTATACAGGGTTACGAGCAGTACTTC.

The chain joins TRBV19 to TRBJ2-5; tentative D call: TRBD2 (6 bases). The CDR3 has 13 amino acids. Trimming cost V 10 bases and J 4 bases, with 16 bases left between them. Germline CDR1 is LNHDA and CDR2 is SQIVND (reference sequence). Here the CDR3 reads CATEEGAGETQYF. CDR3 coding DNA: TGTGCCACCGAGGAGGGAGCGGGAGAGACCCAGTACTTC.

This clonotype occurred a few times. The CDR3 is CSARSQGADNQPQHF. The CDR3 bases are TGCAGTGCTAGATCACAGGGGGCTGACAATCAGCCCCAGCATTTT. This chain uses TRBV20-1 with TRBJ1-5, with 9 bases matching TRBD1. CDR3 length equals 15 residues. Germline lookup yields CDR1 DFQATT and CDR2 SNEGSKA (reference sequence). Germline trimming cut 2 bases from V and 3 bases from J; bases unmatched to any gene: 5.

This clonotype is categorized as large. This sequence joins TRBV5-4 and TRBJ2-6, with D unresolved. Trimming took off 0 bases at V and 2 bases at J, with 6 bases between the two ends. This CDR3 has 15 residues. Per the germline V gene, CDR1 is SGHNT and CDR2 is YYREEE (reference sequence). CDR3 in amino acids: CASSLDQAGANVLTF. The CDR3 DNA sequence: TGTGCCAGCAGCTTGGACCAGGCTGGGGCCAACGTCCTGACTTTC.

V and J are TRBV12-3 or TRBV12-4 and TRBJ2-6; D gene unclear. Trimming removed 3 bases from V and 2 bases from J, with 2 bases in between. The CDR3 runs to 13 residues. The CDR3 is CASSFAGANVLTF. The CDR3 bases are TGTGCCAGCAGTTTTGCTGGGGCCAACGTCCTGACTTTC.

A few counts support this clonotype. The chain joins TRBV24-1 to TRBJ1-5; 7 nucleotides match TRBD1. The CDR3 covers 13 residues. CDR1 is KGHDR, CDR2 SFDVKD, per germline. V shed 5 bases and J 6 bases; nucleotides not matched to a gene: 3. CDR3 sequence (DNA): TGTGCCACCAGTGGCAGGGGGTCTCAGCCCCAGCATTTT. Its protein is CATSGRGSQPQHF.

Points on this clonotype: Germline is not matched at one junction end, which may reflect a read error. V gene TRBV20-1 combines with J gene TRBJ1-1; D is perhaps TRBD1 (5 bases). Germline CDR1 DFQATT, CDR2 SNEGSKA (reference sequence). The CDR3 contains 16 residues. The CDR3 loop is CSASDITRVRDTEDFF. CDR3 coding DNA: TGCAGTGCTAGTGATATTACCAGGGTTCGCGACACTGAAGATTTCTTT.